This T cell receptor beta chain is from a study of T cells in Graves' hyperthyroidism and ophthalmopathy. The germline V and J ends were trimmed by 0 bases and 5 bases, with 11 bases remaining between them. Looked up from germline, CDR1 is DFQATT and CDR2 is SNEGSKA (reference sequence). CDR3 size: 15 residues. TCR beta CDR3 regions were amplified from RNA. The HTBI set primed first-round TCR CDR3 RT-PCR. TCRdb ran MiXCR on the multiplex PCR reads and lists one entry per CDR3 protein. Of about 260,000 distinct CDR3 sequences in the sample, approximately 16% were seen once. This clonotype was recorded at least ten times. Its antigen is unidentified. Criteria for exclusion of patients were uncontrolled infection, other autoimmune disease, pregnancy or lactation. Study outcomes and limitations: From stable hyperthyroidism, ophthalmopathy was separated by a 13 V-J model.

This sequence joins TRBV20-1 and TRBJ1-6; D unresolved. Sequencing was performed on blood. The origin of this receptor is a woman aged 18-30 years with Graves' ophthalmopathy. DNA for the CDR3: TGCAGTGCTAGAGATCTGATGGGCAATAATTCACCCCTCCACTTT. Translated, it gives CSARDLMGNNSPLHF.